The T cell receptor beta chain described here comes from a study of blood T cell repertoires in COVID-19. In the study overall: Collection of acute and convalescent COVID-19 samples took place in the United States, Italy and Spain. The cDNA or gDNA used as material had been derived from T cells, B-cell-depleted T cells, or PBMCs.

The authors' processing: Amplification of reference gene primers provided the estimated nucleated cell counts. Clones were sequenced by immunoSEQ multiplex PCR, and TCRdb holds only the in-frame ones, with some missing. Clone size and V and J calls were adopted from that table, with D and trimming inferred from the DNA. The data show fewer than 120,000 clones, 76% seen once. The CDR3 runs to 17 residues. Trimming removed 0 bases from V and 4 bases from J, with 16 bases in between. Germline V gene sequence: CDR1 LGHNA, CDR2 YNFKEQ. Input material: peripheral blood. The rearrangement links TRBV4-2 to TRBJ2-1, with D possibly matching TRBD2 (6 bases). The sequence came from a woman older than 75 with acute or convalescent COVID-19. In DNA, the CDR3 is TGTGCCAGCAGCCAAGATGGCGGGACTGGAATATACAATGAGCAGTTCTTC. Encoded protein: CASSQDGGTGIYNEQFF.